Sequencing of this TCR beta chain was carried out in a study of blood T cell repertoires in COVID-19. Looking at the study overall: PBMCs, B-cell-depleted T cells, or T cells were the source of the cDNA or gDNA that made up the material.

In the original workflow: Amplified reference gene primers provided the basis for estimating nucleated cell counts. Assay used: immunoSEQ multiplex PCR; TCRdb lists only in-frame clones, some missing. V and J calls and clone size are those listed in that table; D and trimming were worked out from the DNA. The data hold about 250,000 clones, with approximately 83% observed a single time. Participant age was about 18 to 100 years, and participants resided in approximately 25 US areas. A PCR-confirmed or clinician-diagnosed COVID-19 case had contacted exposed participants within 2 weeks of entry. CDR1 and CDR2 (germline): LNHDA, SQIVND (reference sequence). This CDR3 has 13 amino acids. V shed 1 base and J shed 1 base, with 5 bases lying between them.

Sequencing was performed on PBMCs or T cells enriched from blood (not recorded which). This sequence joins TRBV19 and TRBJ2-7; D is unresolved. This TCR came from a woman aged 40 to 50 who had been exposed to COVID-19. The CDR3, as DNA: TGTGCCAGTAGTATAGCCCCGTCCTACGAGCAGTACTTC. It is translated as CASSIAPSYEQYF.